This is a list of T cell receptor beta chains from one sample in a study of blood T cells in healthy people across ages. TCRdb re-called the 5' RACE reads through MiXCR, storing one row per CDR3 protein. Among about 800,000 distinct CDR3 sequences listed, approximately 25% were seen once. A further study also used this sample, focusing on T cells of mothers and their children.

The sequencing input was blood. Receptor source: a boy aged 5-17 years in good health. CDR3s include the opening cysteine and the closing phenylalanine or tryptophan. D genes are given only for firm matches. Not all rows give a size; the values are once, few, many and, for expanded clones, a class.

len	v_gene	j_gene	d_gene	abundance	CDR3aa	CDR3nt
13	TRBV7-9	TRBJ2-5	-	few	CASRSQSQETQYF	TGTGCCAGCAGGTCACAATCCCAAGAGACCCAGTACTTC
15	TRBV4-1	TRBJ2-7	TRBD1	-	CASSQTGQGPYEQYF	TGCGCCAGCAGCCAGACAGGACAGGGACCCTACGAGCAGTACTTC
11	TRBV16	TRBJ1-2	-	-	CASSRQIGYTF	TGTGCCAGCAGCCGCCAGATTGGCTACACCTTC
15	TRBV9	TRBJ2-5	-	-	CACSAGQGAIDEQFF	-
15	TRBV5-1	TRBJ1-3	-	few	CASSLEPDSGNTIYF	TGCGCCAGCAGCTTGGAGCCTGACTCTGGAAACACCATATATTTT
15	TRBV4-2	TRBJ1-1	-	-	CASSPRRSRPTEAFF	TGTGCCAGCAGCCCCAGACGGTCTCGGCCCACTGAAGCTTTCTTT
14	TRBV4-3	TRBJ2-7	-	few	CASSQETLSYEQYF	TGCGCCAGCAGCCAAGAAACTCTCTCCTACGAGCAGTACTTC
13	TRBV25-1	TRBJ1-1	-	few	CASITVPGTEAFF	TGTGCCAGCATCACAGTCCCGGGCACTGAAGCCTTCTTT
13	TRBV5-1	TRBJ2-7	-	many	CASSLGGYYEQYF	TGCGCCAGCAGCTTGGGCGGCTACTACGAGCAGTACTTC
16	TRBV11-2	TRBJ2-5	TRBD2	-	CASSFPRGLAGETQYF	TGTGCCAGCAGCTTCCCCAGGGGACTAGCGGGAGAGACCCAGTACTTC
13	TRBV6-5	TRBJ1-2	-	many	CASSPDNNYGYTF	TGTGCCAGCAGCCCTGACAATAACTATGGCTACACCTTC
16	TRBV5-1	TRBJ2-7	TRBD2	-	CASSYGGLAGGYEQYF	TGCGCCAGCAGCTATGGAGGACTAGCGGGAGGCTACGAGCAGTACTTC
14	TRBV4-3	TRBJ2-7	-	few	CASSQAFGNYEQYF	TGCGCCAGCAGCCAAGCTTTTGGGAATTACGAGCAGTACTTC
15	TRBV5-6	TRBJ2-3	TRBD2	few	CASSIAGGLTDTQYF	TGTGCCAGCAGCATAGCGGGGGGCCTCACAGATACGCAGTATTTT
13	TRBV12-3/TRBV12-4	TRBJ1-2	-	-	CASSLAGVYGYTF	TGTGCCAGCAGTTTGGCAGGGGTATATGGCTACACCTTC
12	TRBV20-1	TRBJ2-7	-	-	CSAVYDSYEQYF	TGCAGTGCTGTATATGATTCCTACGAGCAGTACTTC
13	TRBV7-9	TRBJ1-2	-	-	CASSLTVSYGYTF	TGTGCCAGCAGCCTCACTGTCTCATATGGCTACACCTTC
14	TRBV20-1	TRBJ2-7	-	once	CSAETGDNSYEQYF	TGCAGTGCTGAGACAGGAGATAACTCCTACGAGCAGTACTTC
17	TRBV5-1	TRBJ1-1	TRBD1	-	CASSLYPSGQVFTEAFF	TGCGCCAGCAGCTTGTACCCGTCGGGACAGGTCTTTACTGAAGCTTTCTTT
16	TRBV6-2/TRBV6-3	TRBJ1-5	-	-	CASSYGGLLGNQPQHF	TGTGCCAGCAGTTACGGAGGGCTCCTCGGCAATCAGCCCCAGCATTTT
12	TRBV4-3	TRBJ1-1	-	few	CASSPLTGEAFF	TGCGCCAGCAGCCCTCTCACAGGGGAAGCTTTCTTT
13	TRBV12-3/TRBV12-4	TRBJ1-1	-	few	CASSATGIYTAFF	TGTGCCAGCAGTGCCACAGGGATTTACACAGCTTTCTTT
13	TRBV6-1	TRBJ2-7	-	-	CASQRTENYEQYF	TGTGCCAGCCAGCGGACAGAGAACTACGAGCAGTACTTC
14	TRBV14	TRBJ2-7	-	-	CASSSDRLPYEQYF	TGTGCCAGCAGCTCAGACAGGCTTCCCTACGAGCAGTACTTC
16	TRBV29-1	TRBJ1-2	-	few	CSVEDRGASDNYGYTF	TGCAGCGTTGAAGATAGAGGGGCCTCGGATAACTATGGCTACACCTTC
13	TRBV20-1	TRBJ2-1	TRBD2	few	CSATAGGRNEQFF	TGCAGTGCCACAGCGGGAGGGCGAAATGAGCAGTTCTTC
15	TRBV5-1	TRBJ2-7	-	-	CASSMNGQSFYEQYF	TGCGCCAGCAGCATGAACGGACAGAGCTTCTACGAGCAGTACTTC
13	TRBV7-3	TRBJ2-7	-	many	CASSPARGYEQYF	TGTGCCAGCAGCCCCGCTCGGGGCTACGAGCAGTACTTC
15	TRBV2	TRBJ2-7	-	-	CASSAGRDGIYEQYF	TGTGCCAGCAGTGCCGGTCGGGACGGCATCTACGAGCAGTACTTC
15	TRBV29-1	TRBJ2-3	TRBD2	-	CSVGLAGGSHDTQYF	TGCAGCGTTGGACTAGCGGGAGGGTCACACGATACGCAGTATTTT
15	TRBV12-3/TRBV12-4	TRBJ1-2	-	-	CASRGWGLANYGYAF	TGTGCCAGCAGGGGGTGGGGGTTAGCTAACTATGGCTACGCCTTC
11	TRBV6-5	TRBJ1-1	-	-	CASKRGTEAFF	TGTGCCAGTAAAAGGGGCACTGAAGCTTTCTTT
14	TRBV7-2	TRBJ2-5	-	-	CASSLPQTPETQYF	TGTGCCAGCAGCTTACCACAAACCCCGGAGACCCAGTACTTC
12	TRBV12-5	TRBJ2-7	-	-	CASGLVIYEQYF	TGTGCTAGTGGTTTGGTCATCTACGAGCAGTACTTC
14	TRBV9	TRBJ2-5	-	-	CASSVGGTKETQYF	TGTGCCAGCAGCGTTGGGGGTACGAAAGAGACCCAGTACTTC
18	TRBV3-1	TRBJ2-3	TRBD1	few	CASSLKEDGDRGTDTQYF	TGTGCCAGCAGCCTTAAAGAAGACGGGGACAGGGGCACAGATACGCAGTATTTT
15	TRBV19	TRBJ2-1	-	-	CASSIVGGPYNEQFF	TGTGCCAGTAGTATAGTCGGGGGGCCCTACAATGAGCAGTTCTTC
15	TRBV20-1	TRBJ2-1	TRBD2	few	CSARGPQRGYNEQFF	TGCAGTGCTAGAGGTCCCCAGCGGGGTTACAATGAGCAGTTCTTC
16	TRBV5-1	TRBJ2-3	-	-	CASSPVQGYGTDTQYF	TGCGCCAGCAGCCCAGTACAGGGATACGGCACAGATACGCAGTATTTT